The entry that follows covers one T cell receptor (beta chain) sequence. Its matching antigen is unknown. This specimen belongs to a study of identical twins. General study points: Potential partial confounding of zero-insertion analyses by invariant MAIT and iNKT cells was noted. Surplus twin overlap in beta out-of-frame sequences was less pronounced.

From germline, CDR1 is MNHEY and CDR2 SVGAGI. The CDR3 totals 13 residues. Trimming left V 2 bases short and J 5 bases short, with 9 bases between. The cDNA had a unique molecular identifier and a template-switch universal primer site. TCRdb re-called the 5' RACE reads with MiXCR, one entry per CDR3 protein. The data hold under 900,000 distinct CDR3 sequences, with about 20% observed a single time. These data are also associated with another study on T cells expressing NK-cell markers.

The TCR was taken from a young woman in good health. The chain has TRBV6-5 and TRBJ1-2; possible D gene TRBD1, 5 bases. Source material: PBMCs. The CDR3 is CASSYGDRYGYTF. In DNA, the CDR3 is TGTGCCAGCAGTTACGGGGACCGTTATGGCTACACCTTC.